Detailed here is one T cell receptor beta chain. Its antigen remains unidentified. The sample originates from a study of CXCR3-negative and CXCR3-positive naive CD8 T cells. Regarding the study as a whole: The study found comparably high diversity in both naive subsets and much lower diversity in memory CD8+ cells. Most assays were run on fresh PBMCs (CXCR3 expression partially decreased after cryopreservation). Against CXCR3-negative naive cells, CXCR3-positive naive cells showed more hydrophobic TRB CDR3s.

The germline V gene encodes CDR1 MGHRA and CDR2 YSYEKL. The CDR3 has 13 amino acids. The sorting of each CD8+ T cell subset was done in triplicate, at about 300,000 cells each. In preparing the TRB cDNA libraries, 5' RACE with UMI labels was used. TCRdb re-called the 5' RACE reads and gives one entry per CDR3 protein, without DNA. The sample data list tens of thousands of distinct CDR3 sequences. This chain joins TRBV4-1 and TRBJ1-1; the TCRdb call, TRBD1, lacks DNA for checking. Sequencing was performed on naive CXCR3- CD8+ T cells from blood. Subset denoted: CD45RO-CCR7+CD27+CD95- naive CD8+ T cells lacking CXCR3 (TNR3-). This clonotype was obtained from a human donor in good health. Some clones in this sample may be carry-over from other donors' samples. CDR3 in amino acids: CASRRTVNTEAFF.